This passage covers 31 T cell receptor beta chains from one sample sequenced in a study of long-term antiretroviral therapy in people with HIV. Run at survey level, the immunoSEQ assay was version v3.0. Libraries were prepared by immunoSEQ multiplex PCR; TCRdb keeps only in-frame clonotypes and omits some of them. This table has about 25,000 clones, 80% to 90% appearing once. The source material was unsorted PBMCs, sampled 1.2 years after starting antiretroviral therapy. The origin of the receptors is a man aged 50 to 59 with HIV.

The CDR3 here is CASSVKGHPGAEAFF. The DNA for the CDR3 is TGTGCCAGCAGCGTCAAGGGACACCCCGGCGCTGAAGCTTTCTTT. The rearrangement uses TRBV9 and TRBJ1-1, with D maybe TRBD1 (6 bases). Trimming removed 2 bases at V and 6 bases at J, with 17 bases between. The CDR3 totals 15 residues. CDR1 and CDR2 (germline): SGDLS, YYNGEE.

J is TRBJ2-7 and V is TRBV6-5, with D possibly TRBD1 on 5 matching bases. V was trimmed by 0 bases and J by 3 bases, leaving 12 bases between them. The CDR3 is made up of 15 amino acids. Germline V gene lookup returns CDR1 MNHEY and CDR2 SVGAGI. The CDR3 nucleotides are TGTGCCAGCAGTTACTCTGGCACAGGTCTCTACGAGCAGTACTTC. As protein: CASSYSGTGLYEQYF.

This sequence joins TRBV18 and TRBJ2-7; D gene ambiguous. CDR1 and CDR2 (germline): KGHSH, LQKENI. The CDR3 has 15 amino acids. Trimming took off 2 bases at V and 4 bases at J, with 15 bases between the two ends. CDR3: CASSPEAIVKYEQYF. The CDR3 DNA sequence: TGTGCCAGCTCACCAGAGGCGATTGTGAAATACGAGCAGTACTTC.

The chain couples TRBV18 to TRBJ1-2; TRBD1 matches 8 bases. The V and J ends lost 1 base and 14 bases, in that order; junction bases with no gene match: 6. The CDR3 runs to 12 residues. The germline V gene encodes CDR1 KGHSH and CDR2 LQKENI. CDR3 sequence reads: CASSPLQGAQTF. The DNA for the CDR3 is TGTGCCAGCTCACCACTTCAGGGGGCGCAGACCTTC.

DNA for the CDR3: TGCAGCGCCCGGGTCTCAGGGGCAGGCACTGAAGCTTTCTTT. Residues: CSARVSGAGTEAFF. The V gene is TRBV29-1, the J gene TRBJ1-1, with a tentative D call TRBD1 (6 bases). The germline gives CDR1 SQVTM, CDR2 ANQGSEA. V lost 7 bases and J lost 4, with 19 bases in between. This CDR3 has 14 residues.

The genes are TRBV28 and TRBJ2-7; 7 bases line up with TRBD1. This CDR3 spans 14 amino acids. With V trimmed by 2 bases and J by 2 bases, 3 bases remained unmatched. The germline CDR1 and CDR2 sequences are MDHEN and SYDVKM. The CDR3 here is CASSLRGPTYEQYF. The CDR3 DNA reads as TGTGCCAGCAGTTTAAGGGGGCCAACCTACGAGCAGTACTTC.

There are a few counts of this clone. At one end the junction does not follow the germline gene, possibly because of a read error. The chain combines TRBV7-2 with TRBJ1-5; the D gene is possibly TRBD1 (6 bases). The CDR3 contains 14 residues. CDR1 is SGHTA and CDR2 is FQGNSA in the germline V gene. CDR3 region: CASSLLGQGRVQIF. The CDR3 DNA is TGTGCCAGCAGCCTCCTGGGCCAGGGGAGGGTACAAATCTTT.

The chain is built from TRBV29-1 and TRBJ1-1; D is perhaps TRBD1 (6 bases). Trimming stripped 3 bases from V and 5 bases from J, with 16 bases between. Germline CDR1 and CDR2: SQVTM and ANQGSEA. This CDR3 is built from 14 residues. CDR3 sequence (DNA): TGCAGCGTTGATCTCGGAGGAGGGGGTACTGAAGCTTTCTTT. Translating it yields CSVDLGGGGTEAFF.

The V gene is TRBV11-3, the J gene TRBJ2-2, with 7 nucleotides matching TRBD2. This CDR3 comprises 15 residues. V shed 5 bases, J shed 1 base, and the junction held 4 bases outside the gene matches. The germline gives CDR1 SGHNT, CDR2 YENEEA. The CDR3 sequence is CASSPGTKNTGELFF. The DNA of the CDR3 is TGTGCCAGCAGCCCCGGGACTAAGAACACCGGGGAGCTGTTTTTT.

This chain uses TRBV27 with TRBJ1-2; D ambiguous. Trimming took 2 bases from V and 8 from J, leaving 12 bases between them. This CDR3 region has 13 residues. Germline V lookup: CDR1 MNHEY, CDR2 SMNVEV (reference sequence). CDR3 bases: TGTGCCAGCAGTTTAAATGGAGGCGGCGGCTACACCTTC. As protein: CASSLNGGGGYTF.

The CDR3 reads CASSLVSPGGAEAFF. DNA of the CDR3: TGTGCCAGCAGCTTAGTGTCCCCTGGGGGCGCTGAAGCTTTCTTT. This sequence joins TRBV7-9 and TRBJ1-1; perhaps TRBD1 as D (6 bases). The CDR3 is 15 amino acids. The V end was cut by 1 base, the J end by 6 bases, with 15 bases between. Germline CDR1 is SEHNR and CDR2 is FQNEAQ (reference sequence).

The CDR3 protein is CASIEDGRGAGYTF. In nucleotides, the CDR3 is TGTGCCAGCATTGAGGACGGCCGCGGGGCTGGCTACACCTTC. The rearrangement uses TRBV6-6 and TRBJ1-2; D perhaps matches TRBD1 (5 bases). This CDR3 region has 14 residues. The ends were cut back, 7 bases at V and 7 bases at J, with 19 bases in the middle. Germline V gives CDR1 MNHNY, CDR2 SVGAGI (reference sequence).

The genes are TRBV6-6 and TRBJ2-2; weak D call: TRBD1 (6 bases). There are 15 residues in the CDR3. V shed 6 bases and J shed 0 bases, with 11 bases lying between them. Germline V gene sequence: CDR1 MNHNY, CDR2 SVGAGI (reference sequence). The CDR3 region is CASSQNRANTGELFF. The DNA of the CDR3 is TGTGCCAGCAGCCAAAACAGGGCGAACACCGGGGAGCTGTTTTTT.

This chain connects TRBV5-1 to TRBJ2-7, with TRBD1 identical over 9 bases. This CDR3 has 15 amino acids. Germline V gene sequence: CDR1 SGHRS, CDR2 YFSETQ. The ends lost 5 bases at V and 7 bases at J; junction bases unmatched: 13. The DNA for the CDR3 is TGCGCCAGCAGTTCTTATGACAGGGGGGCCTCTGAGCAGTACTTC. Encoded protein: CASSSYDRGASEQYF.

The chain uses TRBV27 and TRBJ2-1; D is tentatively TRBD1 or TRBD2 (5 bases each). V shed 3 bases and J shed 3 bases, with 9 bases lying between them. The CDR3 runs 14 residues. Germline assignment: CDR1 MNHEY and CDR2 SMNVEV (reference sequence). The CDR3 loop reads CASSFSRGYNEQFF. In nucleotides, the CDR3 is TGTGCCAGCAGTTTCTCGAGGGGCTACAATGAGCAGTTCTTC.

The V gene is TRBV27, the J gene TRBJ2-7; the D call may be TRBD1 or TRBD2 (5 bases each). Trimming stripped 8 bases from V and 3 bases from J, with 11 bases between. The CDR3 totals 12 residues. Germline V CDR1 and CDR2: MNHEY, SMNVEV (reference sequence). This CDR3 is CASRDGVYEQYF. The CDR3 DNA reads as TGTGCCAGCCGGGACGGAGTCTACGAGCAGTACTTC.

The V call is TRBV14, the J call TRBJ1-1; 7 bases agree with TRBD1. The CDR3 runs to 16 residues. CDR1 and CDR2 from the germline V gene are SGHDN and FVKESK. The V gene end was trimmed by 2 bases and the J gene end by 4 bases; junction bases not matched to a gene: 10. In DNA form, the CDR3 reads TGTGCCAGCAGCCAAAACCCCGGGACAGTGGTCACTGAAGCTTTCTTT. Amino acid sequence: CASSQNPGTVVTEAFF.

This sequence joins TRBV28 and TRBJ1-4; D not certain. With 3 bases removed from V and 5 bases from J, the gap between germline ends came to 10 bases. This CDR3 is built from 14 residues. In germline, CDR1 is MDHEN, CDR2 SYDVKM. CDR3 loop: CASSFPAPNEKLFF. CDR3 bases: TGTGCCAGCAGTTTTCCAGCCCCAAATGAAAAACTGTTTTTT.

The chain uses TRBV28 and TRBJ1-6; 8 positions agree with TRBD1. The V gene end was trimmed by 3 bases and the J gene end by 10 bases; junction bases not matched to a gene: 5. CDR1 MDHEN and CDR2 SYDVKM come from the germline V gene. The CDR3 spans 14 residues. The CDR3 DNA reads TGTGCCAGCAGTTTGTCGACAGGGGAATCACCCCTCCACTTT. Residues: CASSLSTGESPLHF. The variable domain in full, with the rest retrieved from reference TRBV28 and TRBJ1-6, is DVKVTQSSRYLVKRTGEKVFLECVQDMDHENMFWYRQDPGLGLRLIYFSYDVKMKEKGDIPEGYSVSREKKERFSLILESASTNQTSMYLCASSLSTGESPLHFGNGTRLTVT.

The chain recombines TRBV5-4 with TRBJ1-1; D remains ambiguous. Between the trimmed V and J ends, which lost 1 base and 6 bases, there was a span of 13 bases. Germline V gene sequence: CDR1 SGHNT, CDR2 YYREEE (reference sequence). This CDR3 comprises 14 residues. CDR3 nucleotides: TGTGCCAGCAGCTTGAAAACAGACTTACCTGAAGCTTTCTTT. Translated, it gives CASSLKTDLPEAFF.

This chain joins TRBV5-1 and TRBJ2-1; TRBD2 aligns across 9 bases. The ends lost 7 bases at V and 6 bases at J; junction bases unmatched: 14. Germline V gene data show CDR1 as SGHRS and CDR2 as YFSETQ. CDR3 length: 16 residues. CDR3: CASGPFPGLALNEQFF. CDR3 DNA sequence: TGCGCCAGCGGGCCTTTTCCGGGACTAGCCCTCAATGAGCAGTTCTTC.

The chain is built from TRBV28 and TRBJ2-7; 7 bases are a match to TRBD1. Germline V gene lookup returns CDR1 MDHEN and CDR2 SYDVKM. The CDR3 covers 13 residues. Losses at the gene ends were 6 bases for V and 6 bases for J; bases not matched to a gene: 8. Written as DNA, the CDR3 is TGTGCCAGCAGGGAAGGGGGCCAAGTCGAGCAGTACTTC. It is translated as CASREGGQVEQYF. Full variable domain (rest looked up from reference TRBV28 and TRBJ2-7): DVKVTQSSRYLVKRTGEKVFLECVQDMDHENMFWYRQDPGLGLRLIYFSYDVKMKEKGDIPEGYSVSREKKERFSLILESASTNQTSMYLCASREGGQVEQYFGPGTRLTVT.

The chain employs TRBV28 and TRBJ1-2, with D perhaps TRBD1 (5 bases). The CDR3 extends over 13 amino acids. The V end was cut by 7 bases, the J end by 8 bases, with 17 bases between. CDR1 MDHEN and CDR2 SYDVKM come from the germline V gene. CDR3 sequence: CASILSGTRGYTF. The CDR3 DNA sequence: TGTGCCAGCATCCTGTCCGGGACGCGCGGCTACACCTTC.

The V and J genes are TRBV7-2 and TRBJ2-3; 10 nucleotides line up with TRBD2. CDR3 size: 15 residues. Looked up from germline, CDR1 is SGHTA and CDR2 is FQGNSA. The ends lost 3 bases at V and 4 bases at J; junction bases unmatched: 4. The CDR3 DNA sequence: TGTGCCAGCAGCTTCGGACTAGCGGAAGCAGATACGCAGTATTTT. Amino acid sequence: CASSFGLAEADTQYF.

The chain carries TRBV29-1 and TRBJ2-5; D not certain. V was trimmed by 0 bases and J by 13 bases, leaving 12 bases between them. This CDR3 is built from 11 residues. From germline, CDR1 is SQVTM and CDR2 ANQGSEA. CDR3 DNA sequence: TGCAGCGTTGAAGATTACGGCCTAGGGTACTTC. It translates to CSVEDYGLGYF.

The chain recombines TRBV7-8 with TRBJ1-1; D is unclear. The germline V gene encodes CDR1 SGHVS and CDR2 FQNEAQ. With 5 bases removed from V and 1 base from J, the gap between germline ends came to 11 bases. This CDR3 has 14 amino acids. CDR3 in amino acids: CASSHGRQNTEAFF. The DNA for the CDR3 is TGTGCCAGCAGCCACGGGCGCCAGAACACTGAAGCTTTCTTT.

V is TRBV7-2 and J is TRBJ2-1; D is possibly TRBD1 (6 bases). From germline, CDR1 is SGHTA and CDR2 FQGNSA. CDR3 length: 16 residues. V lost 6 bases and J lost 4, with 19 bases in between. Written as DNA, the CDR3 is TGTGCCAGCAGTTTGCATGGGGCAGGGACATACAATGAGCAGTTCTTC. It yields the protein CASSLHGAGTYNEQFF.

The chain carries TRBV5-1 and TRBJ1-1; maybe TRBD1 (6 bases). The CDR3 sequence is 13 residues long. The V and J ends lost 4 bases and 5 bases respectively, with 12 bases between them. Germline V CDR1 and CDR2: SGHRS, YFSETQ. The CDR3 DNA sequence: TGCGCCAGCAGCACGGGCCAGGGGACTGAAGCTTTCTTT. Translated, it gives CASSTGQGTEAFF.

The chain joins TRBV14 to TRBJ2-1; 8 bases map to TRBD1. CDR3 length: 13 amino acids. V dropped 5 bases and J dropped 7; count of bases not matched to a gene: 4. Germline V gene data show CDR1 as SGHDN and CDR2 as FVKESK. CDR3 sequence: CASSEWTGNEQFF. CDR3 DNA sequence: TGTGCCAGCAGCGAATGGACAGGGAATGAGCAGTTCTTC.

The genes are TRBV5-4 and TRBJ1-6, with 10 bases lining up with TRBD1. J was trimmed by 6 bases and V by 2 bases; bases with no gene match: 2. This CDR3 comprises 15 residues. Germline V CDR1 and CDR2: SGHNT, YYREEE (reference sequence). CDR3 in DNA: TGTGCCAGCAGCTTCGGGACAGGGGCTAATTCACCCCTCCACTTT. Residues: CASSFGTGANSPLHF.

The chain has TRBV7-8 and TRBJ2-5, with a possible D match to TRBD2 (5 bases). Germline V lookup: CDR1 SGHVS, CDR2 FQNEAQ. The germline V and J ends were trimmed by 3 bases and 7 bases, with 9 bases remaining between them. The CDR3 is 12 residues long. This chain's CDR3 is CASSFGGGTQYF. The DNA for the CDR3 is TGTGCCAGCAGCTTCGGAGGTGGGACCCAGTACTTC. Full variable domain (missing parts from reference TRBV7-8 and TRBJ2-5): GAGVSQSPRYKVAKRGQDVALRCDPISGHVSLFWYQQALGQGPEFLTYFQNEAQLDKSGLPSDRFFAERPEGSVSTLKIQRTQQEDSAVYLCASSFGGGTQYFGPGTRLLVL.